This record concerns one TCR beta chain sequence. The sample comes from a study of blood T cell repertoires in COVID-19. Overall study: There were acute and convalescent COVID-19 samples, and they came from the United States, Italy and Spain. The analysed material was cDNA or gDNA that came from T cells, B-cell-depleted T cells, or PBMCs.

Original processing notes: Using reference gene primer amplification, nucleated cell counts were estimated. Measured with immunoSEQ multiplex PCR; TCRdb has only the in-frame clones, and not every one. D and trimming were read from the DNA, whereas the V and J calls and clone size are those reported in that table. The profile shows about 220,000 clones, roughly 82% of them singletons. This CDR3 is built from 12 residues. The germline gives CDR1 SNHLY, CDR2 FYNNEI. The V gene lost 5 bases and the J gene lost 6 bases, with 8 bases spanning the gap. The sequenced material came from peripheral blood. The V call is TRBV2, the J call TRBJ2-1; D not certain. This receptor was taken from a man between 50 and 59 years old with active or convalescent COVID-19. The CDR3 here is CASSIRSNEQFF. CDR3 DNA: TGTGCCAGCAGTATCCGGTCCAATGAGCAGTTCTTC.